The next 19 T cell receptor beta chains were all read from a single sample in a study of blood T cells in healthy people across ages (dated by TCRdb to between 2015 and 2016). Library prep was done by 5' RACE. The listed sequencing device is Illumina HiSeq 2500. A second roughly 7 to 11 cycle PCR used a sample-barcoded 5' primer and a J-beta primer mix. TCRdb reanalyzed the raw reads on its own, using fastp at Q25 for trimming and MiXCR for clone calling, and kept in-frame beta chains. Each entry merges the rows of one CDR3 protein and shows their most common DNA and genes. The sample profile shows 1,300,000 or so distinct CDR3 sequences; almost 60% of them were found once. The ten largest clonotypes hold 5% to 7% of the sample. The sequenced sample was blood. These receptors were collected from a man younger than 35 in good health.

The chain carries TRBV3-1 and TRBJ1-2, with D unresolved. Germline V gene sequence: CDR1 LGHDT, CDR2 YNNKEL (reference sequence). Between the trimmed V and J ends, which lost 4 bases and 8 bases, there was a span of 20 bases. The CDR3 is 15 residues long. CDR3 amino acids: CASSPKAWVDYGYTF. As DNA, the CDR3 is TGTGCCAGCAGCCCTAAGGCGTGGGTGGATTACGGCTACACCTTC.

This clonotype occurred a few times. The chain couples TRBV10-3 to TRBJ2-7; possible D gene TRBD2, 6 bases. Germline CDR1 is ENHRY and CDR2 is SYGVKD. V was trimmed by 7 bases and J by 0 bases, leaving 16 bases between them. This CDR3 contains 15 residues. CDR3 DNA sequence: TGTGCCATCACGGCAGGGACTGACCTCTCCTACGAGCAGTACTTC. This codes for CAITAGTDLSYEQYF.

This clonotype was seen just once. V usage is TRBV15 and J usage is TRBJ1-1; weak D call: TRBD1 (5 bases). Germline V gene sequence: CDR1 LNHNV, CDR2 YYDKDF (reference sequence). Trimming removed 1 base at V and 6 bases at J, with 15 bases between. The CDR3 has 15 residues. As DNA, the CDR3 is TGTGCCACCAGCAGAGGTAGAACGGGGGTAGCTGAAGCTTTCTTT. This codes for CATSRGRTGVAEAFF.

This clonotype has just a few counts. One end of the junction varies from germline; a read error may be responsible. The V gene is TRBV7-2, the J gene TRBJ2-7; D not resolved. Per germline, CDR1 SGHTA and CDR2 FQGNSA. There are 14 residues in the CDR3. CDR3 DNA sequence: TGTGCCAGCAGTTTAGCCGGGTCCACCTACGAGCAGTACTTC. Encoded protein: CASSLAGSTYEQYF.

This clonotype was observed a handful of times. This chain joins TRBV4-1 and TRBJ2-1, with TRBD1 matching 7 bases. The V gene's germline CDR1 is MGHRA and CDR2 YSYEKL. The CDR3 extends over 12 amino acids. J lost 9 bases, V lost 4 bases, and 3 bases had no gene match. The CDR3 region is CASSPQGLEQFF. The CDR3 DNA sequence: TGCGCCAGCAGCCCACAGGGGCTTGAGCAGTTCTTC.

The chain has TRBV2 and TRBJ2-7; D gene uncertain. The DNA end is more similar to TRBJ2-5, so the J call may be wrong. The germline CDR1 and CDR2 sequences are SNHLY and FYNNEI. The CDR3 length is 13 residues. The DNA of the CDR3 is TGTGCCAGCAGTGGGGGAAGACAAGAGACCCAGTACTTC. It encodes CASSGGRQETQYF.

CDR3 nucleotides: TGTGCCAGCAACTGGTATTTGGGCACAGATACGCAGTATTTT. It codes for CASNWYLGTDTQYF. The chain combines TRBV12-3 or TRBV12-4 with TRBJ2-3; D is unresolved. The CDR3 contains 14 residues. V shed 7 bases and J shed 1 base, with 12 bases lying between them.

V and J are TRBV7-9 and TRBJ1-4; D not resolved. V shed 5 bases and J shed 0 bases, with 10 bases lying between them. CDR1 and CDR2 (germline): SEHNR, FQNEAQ (reference sequence). This CDR3 has 15 residues. CDR3 region: CASSPGISTNEKLFF. The CDR3 DNA sequence: TGTGCCAGCAGCCCGGGGATATCAACTAATGAAAAACTGTTTTTT.

The rearrangement joins TRBV25-1 to TRBJ1-2, with D maybe TRBD1 (6 bases). Germline V lookup: CDR1 MGHDK, CDR2 SYGVNS. V was cut by 8 bases and J by 6 bases, with 16 bases left in between. The CDR3 totals 13 residues. CDR3 bases: TGTGCCAGCGATACTGCGGGGGCAAATGGCTACACCTTC. It encodes CASDTAGANGYTF.

This clonotype was observed once. The chain recombines TRBV5-1 with TRBJ2-2; D remains ambiguous. The CDR3 runs to 15 residues. The V end was cut by 0 bases, the J end by 1 base, with 7 bases between. The germline V gene encodes CDR1 SGHRS and CDR2 YFSETQ. The CDR3 sequence is CASSLARLNTGELFF. CDR3 nucleotides: TGCGCCAGCAGCTTGGCCCGCCTGAACACCGGGGAGCTGTTTTTT.

The J gene is TRBJ2-1, the V gene TRBV3-1, with 7 positions matching TRBD2. CDR1 is LGHDT, CDR2 YNNKEL, per germline (reference sequence). Trimming took 0 bases from V and 1 from J; bases not matched to a gene: 6. The CDR3 extends over 17 amino acids. The DNA for the CDR3 is TGTGCCAGCAGCCAAGATCTCGGCGGGAGATCCTACAATGAGCAGTTCTTC. Its translation is CASSQDLGGRSYNEQFF.

Only a few counts were recorded for this clonotype. The chain links TRBV6-1 to TRBJ2-7; TRBD1 aligns across 7 bases. The CDR3 totals 14 residues. CDR1 and CDR2 from the germline V gene are MNHNS and SASEGT. Germline trimming cut 4 bases from V and 3 bases from J; bases unmatched to any gene: 6. The CDR3 loop reads CASSGPGQFYEQYF. The CDR3 DNA sequence: TGTGCCAGCAGTGGACCGGGACAGTTCTACGAGCAGTACTTC.

The CDR3, as DNA: TGCGCCAGCAGCCTGGAGAGGGGGCGTGAAAAACTGTTTTTT. Translating it yields CASSLERGREKLFF. The chain carries TRBV5-1 and TRBJ1-4; 7 bases align to TRBD1. V lost 4 bases and J lost 7; bases outside the gene matches: 7. CDR3 size: 14 residues. Germline CDR1 SGHRS, CDR2 YFSETQ.

In this sample, this clonotype turned up a few times. The chain recombines TRBV6-5 with TRBJ2-1, with 9 bases fitting TRBD2. Per the germline V gene, CDR1 is MNHEY and CDR2 is SVGAGI. V lost 6 bases to trimming and J lost 5 bases; unmatched junction nucleotides: 11. This CDR3 is 16 amino acids long. DNA of the CDR3: TGTGCCAGCAGAAACGTAGCGGGGGCCCCCAACAATGAGCAGTTCTTC. Encoded protein: CASRNVAGAPNNEQFF.

The chain couples TRBV6-2 or TRBV6-3 to TRBJ2-4, with TRBD1 matching 7 bases. The J call may be mistaken, given a closer DNA end match to TRBJ2-7. The CDR3 is 16 residues long. Germline CDR1 MNHEY, CDR2 SVGEGT. CDR3 in DNA: TGTGCCAGCAGTTACCTCTTACAGGGGATTGGCGACGAGCAGTACTTC. It is translated as CASSYLLQGIGDEQYF.

The chain is built from TRBV20-1 and TRBJ2-7; 9 bases align to TRBD2. Germline V gene sequence: CDR1 DFQATT, CDR2 SNEGSKA (reference sequence). J lost 7 bases, V lost 0 bases, and 7 bases had no gene match. The CDR3 has 14 residues. The CDR3, as DNA: TGCAGTGCTAGAGATAATAGCGGGAGCGGTGAGCAGTACTTC. Its translation: CSARDNSGSGEQYF.

The genes are TRBV6-5 and TRBJ1-4; no definite D call. This CDR3 has 15 amino acids. The germline CDR1 and CDR2 sequences are MNHEY and SVGAGI. V was shortened by 4 bases and J by 5 bases, with 14 bases between the two germline ends. The CDR3 here is CASSLFGQSNEKLFF. As DNA, the CDR3 is TGTGCCAGCAGTTTGTTCGGGCAGTCAAATGAAAAACTGTTTTTT.

This chain uses TRBV7-9 with TRBJ2-3; tentative D call: TRBD1 (5 bases). V lost 0 bases to trimming and J lost 3 bases, with 10 bases between them. Per the germline V gene, CDR1 is SEHNR and CDR2 is FQNEAQ (reference sequence). This CDR3 contains 15 residues. The CDR3 is CASSLAQGRTDTQYF. In nucleotides, the CDR3 is TGTGCCAGCAGCTTAGCGCAGGGTAGGACAGATACGCAGTATTTT.

The CDR3, as DNA: TGCAGCGTCCTCACGCGAGGCCAATCCTACGAGCAGTACTTC. It encodes CSVLTRGQSYEQYF. The gene calls are TRBV29-1 and TRBJ2-7, with D unresolved. CDR1 and CDR2 (germline): SQVTM, ANQGSEA. The CDR3 runs to 14 residues. Trimming stripped 6 bases from V and 1 base from J, with 16 bases between.